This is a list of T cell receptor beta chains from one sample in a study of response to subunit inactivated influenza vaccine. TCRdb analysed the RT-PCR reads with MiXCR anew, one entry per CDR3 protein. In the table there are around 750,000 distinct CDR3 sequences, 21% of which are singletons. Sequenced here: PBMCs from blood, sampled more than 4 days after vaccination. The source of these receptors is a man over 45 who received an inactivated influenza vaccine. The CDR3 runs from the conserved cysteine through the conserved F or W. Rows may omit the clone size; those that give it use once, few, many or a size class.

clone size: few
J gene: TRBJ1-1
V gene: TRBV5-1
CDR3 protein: CASSAHPGPKNTEAFF

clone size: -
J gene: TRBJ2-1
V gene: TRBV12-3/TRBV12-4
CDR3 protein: CASSTGLAGRSYNEQFF

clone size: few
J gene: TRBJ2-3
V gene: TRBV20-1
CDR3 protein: CSARTRGDSTDTQYF

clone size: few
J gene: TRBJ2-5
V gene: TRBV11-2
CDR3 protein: CASSLMQGVLETQYF

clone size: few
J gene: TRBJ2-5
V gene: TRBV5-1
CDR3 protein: CASSRSGETQETQYF

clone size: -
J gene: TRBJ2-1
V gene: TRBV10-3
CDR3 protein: CAITRTNNEQFF

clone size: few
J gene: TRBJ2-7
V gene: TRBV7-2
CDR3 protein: CASSPDNTYEQYF

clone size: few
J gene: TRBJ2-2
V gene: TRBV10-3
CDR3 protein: CAISELRRGPLSNTGELFF

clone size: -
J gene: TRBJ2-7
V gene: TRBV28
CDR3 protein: CASRSLGGGSYEQYF

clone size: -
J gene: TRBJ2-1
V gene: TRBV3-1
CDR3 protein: CASSQLGGPQFF

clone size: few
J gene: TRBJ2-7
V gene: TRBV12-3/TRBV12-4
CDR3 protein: CASSPHGRLAAYEQYF

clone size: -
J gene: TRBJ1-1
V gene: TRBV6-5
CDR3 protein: CASSYGAGTEAFF

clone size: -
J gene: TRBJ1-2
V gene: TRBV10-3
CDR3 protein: CAISVAGGGYTF

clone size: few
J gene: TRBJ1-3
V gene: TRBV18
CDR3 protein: CASSPSGVYNTIYF

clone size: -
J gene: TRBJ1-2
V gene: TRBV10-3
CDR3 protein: CAISESTGAGWGGYTF

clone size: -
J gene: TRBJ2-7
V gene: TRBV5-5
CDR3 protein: CASSAGGPSVGEQYF

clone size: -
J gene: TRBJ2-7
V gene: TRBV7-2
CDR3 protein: CASSYYGWREEEQYF

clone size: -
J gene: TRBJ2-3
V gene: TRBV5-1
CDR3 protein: CASSLGLSSGGTDTQYF

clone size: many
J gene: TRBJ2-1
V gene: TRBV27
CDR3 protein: CASSPGLAGYNEQFF

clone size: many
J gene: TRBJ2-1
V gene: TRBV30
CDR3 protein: CAWSANQRGREQFF

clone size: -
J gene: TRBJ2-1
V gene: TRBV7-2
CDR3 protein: CASSLALAVNNEQFF

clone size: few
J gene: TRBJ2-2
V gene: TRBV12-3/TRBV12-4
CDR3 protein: CASSALYRRTAGELFF

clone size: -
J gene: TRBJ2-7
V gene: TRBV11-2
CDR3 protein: CASGALRQSNYEQYF

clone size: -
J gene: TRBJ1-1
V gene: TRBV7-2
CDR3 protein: CASSLSAPEVAFF

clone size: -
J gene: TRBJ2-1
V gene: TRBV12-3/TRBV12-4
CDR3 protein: CASSFPSGGFDEQFF

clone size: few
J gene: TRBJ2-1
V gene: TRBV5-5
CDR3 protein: CASSSSGRAPNEQFF

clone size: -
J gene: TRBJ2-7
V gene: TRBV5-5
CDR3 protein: CASSAGGNEQYF

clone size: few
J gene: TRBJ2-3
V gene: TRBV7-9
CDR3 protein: CASSSHSGGRTDTQYF

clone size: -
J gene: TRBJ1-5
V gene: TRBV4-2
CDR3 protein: CASSTRHYSNQPQHF

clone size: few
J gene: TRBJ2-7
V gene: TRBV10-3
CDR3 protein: CAISVGSTYEQYF

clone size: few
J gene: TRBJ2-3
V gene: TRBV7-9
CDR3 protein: CASSLSPQGGEADTQYF

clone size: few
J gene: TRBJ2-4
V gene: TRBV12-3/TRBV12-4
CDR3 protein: CASSLSGGGQYF

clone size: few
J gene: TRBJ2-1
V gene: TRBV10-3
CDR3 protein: CAIKPIAGEEGYNEQFF

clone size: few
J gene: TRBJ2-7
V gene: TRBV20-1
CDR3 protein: CSATHSEGGGYEQYF

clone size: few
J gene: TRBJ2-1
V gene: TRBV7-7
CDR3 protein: CASSAGSSGSSYNEQFF

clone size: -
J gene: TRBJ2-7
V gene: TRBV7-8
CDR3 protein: CASSMTSGADHEQYF

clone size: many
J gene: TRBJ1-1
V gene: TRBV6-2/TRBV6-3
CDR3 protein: CASSQGTEAFF

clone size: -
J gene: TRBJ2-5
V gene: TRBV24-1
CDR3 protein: CATSDSNRGRQETQYF

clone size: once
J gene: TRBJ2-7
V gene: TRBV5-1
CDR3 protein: CASTPSGGVSYEQYF

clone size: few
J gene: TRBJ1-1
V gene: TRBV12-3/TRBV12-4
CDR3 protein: CASSRQGWETEAFF

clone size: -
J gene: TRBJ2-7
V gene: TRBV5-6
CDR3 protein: CASSLYRVLDEQYF

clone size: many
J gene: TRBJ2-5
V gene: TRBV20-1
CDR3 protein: CSAASGGRQTQYF

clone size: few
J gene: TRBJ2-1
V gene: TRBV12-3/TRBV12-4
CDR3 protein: CASSTGSFTHEQFF

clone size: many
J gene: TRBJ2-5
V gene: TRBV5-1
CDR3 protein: CASSLLQAQETQYF

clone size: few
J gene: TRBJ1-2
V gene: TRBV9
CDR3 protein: CASSVALNYGYTF

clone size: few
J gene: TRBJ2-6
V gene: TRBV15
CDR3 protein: CATSRGGTSGANVLTF

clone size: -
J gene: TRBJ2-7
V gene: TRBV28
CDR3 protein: CASSSISGPSSYEQYF

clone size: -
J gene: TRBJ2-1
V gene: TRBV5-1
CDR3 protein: CASSFTRGSNEQFF

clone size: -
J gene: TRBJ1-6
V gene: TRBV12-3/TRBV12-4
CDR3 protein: CASSLAELSPLHF

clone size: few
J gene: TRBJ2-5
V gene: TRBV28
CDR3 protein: CASRGTAGQETQYF

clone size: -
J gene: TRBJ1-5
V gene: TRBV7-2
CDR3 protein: CASSLGTGERQPQHF

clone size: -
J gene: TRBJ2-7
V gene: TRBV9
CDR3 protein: CASSVDWGPSYEQYF

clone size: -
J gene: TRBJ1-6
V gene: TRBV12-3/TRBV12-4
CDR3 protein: CASSLTGIYSPLHF

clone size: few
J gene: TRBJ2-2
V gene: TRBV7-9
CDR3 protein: CASSLREVTGELFF